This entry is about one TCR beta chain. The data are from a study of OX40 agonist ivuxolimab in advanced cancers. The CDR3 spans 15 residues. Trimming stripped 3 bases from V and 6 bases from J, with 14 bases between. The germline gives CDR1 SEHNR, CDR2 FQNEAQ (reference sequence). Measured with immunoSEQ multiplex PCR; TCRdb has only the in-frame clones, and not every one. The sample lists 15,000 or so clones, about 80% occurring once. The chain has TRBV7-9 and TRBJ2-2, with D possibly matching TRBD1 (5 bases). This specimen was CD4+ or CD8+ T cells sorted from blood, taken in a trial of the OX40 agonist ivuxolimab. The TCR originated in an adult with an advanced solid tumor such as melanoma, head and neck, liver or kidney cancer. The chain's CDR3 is CASSLQGGLPGELFF. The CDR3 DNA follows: TGTGCCAGCAGCTTGCAGGGTGGGCTCCCCGGGGAGCTGTTTTTT. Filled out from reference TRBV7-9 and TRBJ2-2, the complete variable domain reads DTGVSQNPRHKITKRGQNVTFRCDPISEHNRLYWYRQTLGQGPEFLTYFQNEAQLEKSRLLSDRFSAERPKGSFSTLEIQRTEQGDSAMYLCASSLQGGLPGELFFGEGSRLTVL.